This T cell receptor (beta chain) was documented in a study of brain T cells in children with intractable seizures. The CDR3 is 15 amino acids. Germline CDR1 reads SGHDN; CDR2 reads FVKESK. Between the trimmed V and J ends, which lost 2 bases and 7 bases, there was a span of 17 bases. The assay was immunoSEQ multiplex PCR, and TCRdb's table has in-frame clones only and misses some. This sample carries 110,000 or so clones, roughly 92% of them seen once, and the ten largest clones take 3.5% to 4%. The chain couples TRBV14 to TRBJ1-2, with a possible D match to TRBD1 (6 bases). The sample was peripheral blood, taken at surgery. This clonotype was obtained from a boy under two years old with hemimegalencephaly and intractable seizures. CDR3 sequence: CASSQTGTRGSGYTF. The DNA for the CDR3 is TGTGCCAGCAGCCAAACGGGGACACGGGGTAGTGGCTACACCTTC.